The rows below give T cell receptor beta chains drawn from one sample of a study of T cell responses to AZD1222 COVID-19 vaccine. Clones were read by immunoSEQ multiplex PCR, and TCRdb kept only the in-frame ones, dropping some. The sample has 150,000 to 200,000 clones, around 90% seen once; the top ten hold approximately 4%. The material was peripheral blood, obtained on day 0 of AZD1222 vaccination. The source is an adult in good health. Both conserved end residues are part of each CDR3. The order of the fields is J gene, V gene, D gene, clone size, CDR3 DNA, CDR3 protein. The D gene is left open where the match is weak. Part of the rows lack a size; the others show once, few, many or a class for expanded clones.

TRBJ2-2,TRBV6-2/TRBV6-3,.,few,TGTGCCAGCAGTTACGACGGGAGTGTGGTCGGGGAGCTGTTTTTT,CASSYDGSVVGELFF
TRBJ1-4,TRBV28,.,.,TGTGCCAGCAGCCCACACGGCAGGGTGGGTGAAAAACTGTTTTTT,CASSPHGRVGEKLFF
TRBJ1-5,TRBV4-2,TRBD1,.,TGTGCCAGCAGCCTCCGGGACAGGGGTAACCAGCCCCAGCATTTT,CASSLRDRGNQPQHF
TRBJ2-5,TRBV24-1,TRBD2,.,TGTGCCACCAGTGATCCTAGCGGAGGCGGGGAGACCCAGTACTTC,CATSDPSGGGETQYF
TRBJ2-7,TRBV7-8,TRBD2,.,TGTGCCAGCAGCTCACTAGCGGTTGCCTCCTACGAGCAGTACTTC,CASSSLAVASYEQYF
TRBJ1-5,TRBV28,.,.,TGTGCCAGCAGTTTCGAAAGGTATCAGCCCCAGCATTTT,CASSFERYQPQHF
TRBJ2-7,TRBV5-1,TRBD2,.,TGCGCCAGCAGCCCTAGCAGAGCGGGAGTGTACGAGCAGTACTTC,CASSPSRAGVYEQYF
TRBJ1-1,TRBV5-4,.,.,TGTGCCAGCAGCTCGCCTGGCGCGGCGAACACTGAAGCTTTCTTT,CASSSPGAANTEAFF
TRBJ2-7,TRBV7-9,TRBD1,.,TGTGCCAGCAGTTTACTTCCGGGACAGGGGGCCCCCGAGCAGTACTTC,CASSLLPGQGAPEQYF
TRBJ2-7,TRBV28,.,.,TGTGCCAGCAGCAAAATCAACAGGGCTCAGTACTTC,CASSKINRAQYF
TRBJ2-5,TRBV27,.,.,TGTGCCAGCAGTTTGCAGGGTTACGGAGAGACCCAGTACTTC,CASSLQGYGETQYF
TRBJ1-5,TRBV19,.,.,TGTGCCAGTACGGCGCAAGGGGCGAAGGGCAATCAGCCCCAGCATTTT,CASTAQGAKGNQPQHF
TRBJ1-1,TRBV6-5,.,.,TGTGCCAGCAGTTACAGGGGATTCGACCCTGAAGCTTTCTTT,CASSYRGFDPEAFF
TRBJ1-2,TRBV28,.,.,TGTGCCAGCAAAACCGGCCGGTTCTATGGCTACACCTTC,CASKTGRFYGYTF
TRBJ1-2,TRBV10-3,.,.,TGTGCCATCAGTGAGGCGGAGGGGCATGGCTACACCTTC,CAISEAEGHGYTF
TRBJ1-6,TRBV18,.,.,TGTGCCAGCTCACCTATAGACAGCCCCAATTCACCCCTCCACTTT,CASSPIDSPNSPLHF
TRBJ1-4,TRBV28,.,.,TGTGCCAGCAGTTTAAGGACGAATGAAAAACTGTTTTTT,CASSLRTNEKLFF
TRBJ2-6,TRBV19,TRBD1,.,TGTGCCAGTAGGGGTTCCGGGACAGGGGGTGAGGCTGGGGCCAACGTCCTGACTTTC,CASRGSGTGGEAGANVLTF
TRBJ2-7,TRBV9,.,.,TGTGCCAGCAGCGTAGGGGTAGCGGTTCCCTACGAGCAGTACTTC,CASSVGVAVPYEQYF
TRBJ1-4,TRBV27,.,.,TGTGCCAGCAGTTTATCGGGCCAGGGACCGGCTAATGAAAAACTGTTTTTT,CASSLSGQGPANEKLFF
TRBJ1-1,TRBV5-1,.,.,TGCGCCAGCAGCTGGGGCATAGGGGTCACTGAAGCTTTCTTT,CASSWGIGVTEAFF
TRBJ2-7,TRBV18,TRBD1,.,TGTGCCAGCTCACCCAGACAGGGCTACGAGCAGTACTTC,CASSPRQGYEQYF
TRBJ2-7,TRBV6-4,TRBD1,.,TGTGCCAGCAGTCCGGGACAGGGGCGCGAGCAGTACTTC,CASSPGQGREQYF
TRBJ1-6,TRBV30,.,.,TGTGCCTCGAACAGGGAGGGTAATTCACCCCTCCACTTT,CASNREGNSPLHF
TRBJ1-5,TRBV15,.,.,TGTGCCACCAGCAGAGATCGGGGGTGGATACAGCCCCAGCATTTT,CATSRDRGWIQPQHF
TRBJ2-1,TRBV29-1,.,.,TGCAGCGTTAACAGAGTAAATGAGCAGTTCTTC,CSVNRVNEQFF
TRBJ1-2,TRBV19,.,.,TGTGCCAGTAAGTCGGGACACCAGTCCTATGGCTACACCTTC,CASKSGHQSYGYTF
TRBJ2-7,TRBV25-1,.,.,TGTGCCAGCAGTGAAGGGGCTCTCCACTCCTACGAGCAGTACTTC,CASSEGALHSYEQYF
TRBJ1-1,TRBV19,.,.,TGTGCCAGCCGGGTCGGGGGCTCGAACACTGAAGCTTTCTTT,CASRVGGSNTEAFF
TRBJ2-1,TRBV11-3,TRBD2,once,TGTGCCAGCAGCTTCGGGACTAGCGGGAGCCCCCCTAGAGCGCAGTTCTTC,CASSFGTSGSPPRAQFF
TRBJ2-2,TRBV2,.,few,TGTGCCAGCACGCAGGGGCCCAACACCGGGGAGCTGTTTTTT,CASTQGPNTGELFF
TRBJ2-5,TRBV5-1,TRBD2,.,TGCGCCAGCAGATTGATGCGTAGCGGGAGGGCTCCAGAGACCCAGTACTTC,CASRLMRSGRAPETQYF
TRBJ1-2,TRBV28,.,.,TGTGCCTGCAGGGTATCAGCTAACTATGGCTACACCTTC,CACRVSANYGYTF
TRBJ2-7,TRBV24-1,TRBD2,.,TGTGCCACCAGTGACCCGGGGACTAGCGGGAAAGTCGAGCAGTACTTC,CATSDPGTSGKVEQYF
TRBJ1-6,TRBV9,.,.,TGTGCCAGCAGCGACGGGACACCCTTTTCACCCCTCCACTTT,CASSDGTPFSPLHF
TRBJ1-6,TRBV11-2,.,.,TGTGCCAGCAGCTTGGGCTTCTCCTATAATTCACCCCTCCACTTT,CASSLGFSYNSPLHF
TRBJ2-1,TRBV25-1,TRBD1,.,TGTGCCAGCGCCGCCGACAGGGCGCACAATGAGCAGTTCTTC,CASAADRAHNEQFF
TRBJ1-3,TRBV5-4,TRBD1,.,TGTGCCAGCAGCTTGGGGACAGGGTGGTCTGGAAACACCATATATTTT,CASSLGTGWSGNTIYF
TRBJ1-4,TRBV20-1,.,.,TGCAGTGCTAGTAGGGGTTCTGAGGGAAAACTGTTTTTT,CSASRGSEGKLFF
TRBJ1-1,TRBV7-8,.,.,TGTGCCAGCAGCTTAGAGAACAGGGAGGTTTTCACTGAAGCTTTCTTT,CASSLENREVFTEAFF
TRBJ1-5,TRBV7-9,.,once,TGTGCCAGCAGCTCACAGGGCACGGGGGGCAATCAGCCCCAGCATTTT,CASSSQGTGGNQPQHF
TRBJ1-2,TRBV2,.,.,TGTGCCAGCAGCCAACAGGGCTTACAAGGCTATGGCTACACCTTC,CASSQQGLQGYGYTF
TRBJ2-3,TRBV5-1,TRBD1,.,TGCGCCAGCAGCCACGGACAGGGGGAGGGGGATACGCAGTATTTT,CASSHGQGEGDTQYF
TRBJ1-5,TRBV3-1/TRBV3-2,.,.,TGTGCCAGCAGCCAAACCTCAACGCCGGGACCCTTGATCTCCCAGCATTTT,CASSQTSTPGPLISQHF
TRBJ1-6,TRBV28,.,.,TGTGCCAGCCGACGGGGGGTCTATAATTCACCCCTCCACTTT,CASRRGVYNSPLHF